The clone carrying this T cell receptor (beta chain) was counted many times. Its antigen is still unknown. The CDR3 consists of 16 residues. Trimming cost V 5 bases and J 4 bases; bases outside gene matches: 6. CDR1 and CDR2 (germline): SGHTA, FQGNSA. Ophthalmopathy patients had Clinical Activity Score at least 3, NOSPECS grade at least 4, duration under 3 months. In making diagnoses, clinical symptoms, serum thyroxine and TRAb, thyroid ultrasound and orbital computed tomography were all used. The sample comes from a study of T cells in Graves' hyperthyroidism and ophthalmopathy. About the research overall: The authors collected peripheral blood at initial diagnosis, before any treatment.

What was amplified from RNA transcripts were TCR beta CDR3 regions. Primed by the HTBI set, a first-round RT-PCR was run on the TCR CDR3. In TCRdb, the multiplex PCR reads were re-called with MiXCR into one record per CDR3 protein. The sample holds a few hundred thousand distinct CDR3 sequences; 15% to 20% are singletons and the top ten take roughly 16%. Study-level findings and limits: Blood samples included most of the expanded thyroid clonotypes exceeding 0.001.

The rearrangement joins TRBV7-2 to TRBJ2-6, with 9 positions matching TRBD1. The sequence was obtained from a woman in her forties with Graves' ophthalmopathy. Sequencing was carried out using blood. Written as DNA, the CDR3 is TGTGCCAGCAGCCCGGGACAGGGAACCGGGGCCAACGTCCTGACTTTC. Translated, it gives CASSPGQGTGANVLTF.